This T cell receptor beta chain emerged from a study of blood T cell repertoires in COVID-19. At the level of the study: Italy, Spain and the United States were the sources of the convalescent and acute COVID-19 samples. In each case, the material was cDNA or gDNA derived from T cells, B-cell-depleted T cells, or PBMCs.

Original methodology: Reference gene primers were amplified, and this amplification served to estimate nucleated cell counts. TCRdb's table, derived via immunoSEQ multiplex PCR, lists solely in-frame clones and lacks some. That table supplies the V and J calls and clone size; D and trimming were determined from the DNA. The table lists about 220,000 clones, more than 70% of them singletons. J lost 3 bases, V lost 5 bases, and 6 bases had no gene match. CDR1 and CDR2 (germline): SEHNR, FQNEAQ (reference sequence). This CDR3 is 15 amino acids long. Material: peripheral blood. V usage is TRBV7-9 and J usage is TRBJ1-2, with TRBD1 identical over 10 bases. The source of this sequence is a human donor in a cohort sampled during active COVID-19. In nucleotides, the CDR3 is TGTGCCAGCAGCCTAGAGACAGGGGGCTACTATGGCTACACCTTC. Translation gives CASSLETGGYYGYTF.